One T cell receptor (beta chain) is described in this entry. Sample time point: after dendritic cell vaccination, including at tumor progression/relapse. The data belong to a study of glioma-infiltrating T cells after dendritic cell vaccination. Assay used: immunoSEQ multiplex PCR; TCRdb lists only in-frame clones, some missing. Among 45,000 to 60,000 clones listed, approximately 80% were seen once. The CDR3 is 17 residues long. The J segment lost 3 bases and the V segment lost 1 base, leaving 7 bases of the junction unmatched. Looked up from germline, CDR1 is SGHVS and CDR2 is FQNEAQ. The receptor's source is a human donor with glioblastoma. Sample: blood, taken after dendritic cell vaccination. The J gene is TRBJ1-3, the V gene TRBV7-8; 9 nucleotides align to TRBD1. The CDR3 loop reads CASSLEGTGSIGNTIYF. Here the CDR3 DNA reads TGTGCCAGCAGCTTAGAAGGGACAGGGTCGATTGGAAACACCATATATTTT.